This T cell receptor (beta chain) was profiled in a study of siplizumab effects on memory and regulatory T cells (dated by TCRdb to the late 2010s). A note on the overall study: The effect of the anti-CD2 antibody siplizumab on alloreactive T-cell subsets was examined in allogeneic mixed lymphocyte reactions constructed from human PBMCs. Broader findings and caveats from the paper: Siplizumab significantly reduced the cumulative frequency of alloreactive sequences traceable to unstimulated CD4+ memory T cells. The suppressive function of proliferating Tregs from siplizumab cultures was not functionally confirmed. Unstimulated naive T cells appeared to be more diverse than memory T cells, and naive cells seemed to make a substantial contribution to the alloresponse. Among mappable alloreactive CD4+ clones, the Treg-derived fraction averaged around 63% with siplizumab versus roughly 25% in control reactions. Sequences below about 10^-5 frequency were poorly captured, so only a minor fraction of alloreactive clones could be mapped to unstimulated subsets. For roughly 80-97% of proliferating CD4+ or CD8+ clones, no naive or memory phenotype could be assigned.

A note on this clone: Its recognized antigen is unknown. Base-call qualities are not available, and no considerably larger clone is one nucleotide away.

The library was prepared using the immunoSEQ multiplex PCR assay. The deep sequencing platform assayed some 90,000 TCR templates per sample. Genomic DNA extracted from sorted T cells was used for TCRbeta CDR3 sequencing. On the study's bioinformatics: Clonal analysis of TCRbeta CDR3 data was done in the R programming language. Unstimulated samples were compared with post-reaction CFSE-low samples to define alloreactive CD4+ and CD8+ clones. Alloreactive CD4+ clones were assigned to regulatory or non-regulatory origin by matching sequences to sorted unstimulated Treg and non-Treg repertoires. The table comes from immuneACCESS by way of TCRdb, which keeps in-frame sequences with V and J called. Part of the clones is missing from these tables; in studies checked, under half for an unresolved V gene and the rest for unknown reasons. The V and J calls and clone size are taken from that table; D and trimming were inferred from the DNA. The sample data list about 94,000 clones, and around 94% of these were observed just once. The ten largest make up over 0.25% of the sample.

Sorted unstimulated T cells, along with proliferating T cells recovered from mixed lymphocyte reactions, underwent TCRbeta CDR3 sequencing. Fresh whole blood from approximately 11 HLA-typed healthy donors served as the source for isolating PBMCs. To map where alloreactive clones came from, unstimulated CD4+ non-regulatory T cells were FACS-sorted. Input material: non-Treg CD4+ T cells sorted from blood. This specimen's cell subset or site label, per the study, means: FACS-sorted unstimulated CD4+ non-regulatory T cells. The receptor was derived from a human donor in good health.

The CDR3 protein sequence reads: CASSLGLDTQYF. The bases read TGTGCCAGCAGCTTAGGACTAGATACGCAGTATTTT. The V and J genes are TRBV5-6 and TRBJ2-3; TRBD2 is possibly the D segment (5 matching bases). The trim is 2 bases for V and 5 bases for J, with a gap of 6 bases between the germline ends. There are 12 amino acids in the CDR3, from cysteine to phenylalanine inclusive. Of all the DNA, just the CDR3 is kept, 36 bases in frame from base 1. The germline V gene supplies CDR1 SGHDT and CDR2 YYEEEE.